The 17 T cell receptor beta chains below come from one sample, sequenced in a study of T cell responses to AZD1222 COVID-19 vaccine. Here immunoSEQ multiplex PCR was the method, and the copy in TCRdb shows in-frame clones only, minus some. The top ten clones hold 1% of a sample with approximately 220,000 clones, 90% to 95% of them seen once. Sample: peripheral blood, taken on day 0 of MenACWY control vaccination. These TCRs come from an adult in good health.

The chain recombines TRBV4-2 with TRBJ2-7; D remains unclear. The V end was cut by 0 bases, the J end by 1 base, with 10 bases between. The CDR3 is 15 residues long. Germline CDR1 LGHNA, CDR2 YNFKEQ. CDR3 sequence: CASSQDLGGSYEQYF. The CDR3 DNA sequence: TGTGCCAGCAGCCAAGATCTCGGCGGTTCCTACGAGCAGTACTTC.

This rearrangement joins TRBV28 to TRBJ2-7; no definite D call. This CDR3 is 15 amino acids long. Trimming left V 0 bases short and J 4 bases short, with 13 bases between. The germline V gene has CDR1 MDHEN and CDR2 SYDVKM. The CDR3 loop reads CASSLWAALGYEQYF. The CDR3 coding sequence is TGTGCCAGCAGTTTATGGGCCGCCTTGGGGTACGAGCAGTACTTC.

The chain has TRBV18 and TRBJ1-1; D not certain. Trimming removed 5 bases from V and 4 bases from J, with 17 bases in between. Per the germline V gene, CDR1 is KGHSH and CDR2 is LQKENI. The CDR3 loop spans 15 amino acids. The CDR3 reads CASSSSRRQGTEAFF. Here the CDR3 DNA reads TGTGCCAGCTCATCAAGTAGGAGGCAAGGCACTGAAGCTTTCTTT.

The V and J genes are TRBV5-5 and TRBJ1-2; 7 positions match TRBD1. The CDR3 spans 15 residues. Trimming at V came to 0 bases and at J to 7 bases, leaving 9 bases not matched to a gene. Germline CDR1 is SGHKS and CDR2 is YYEKEE (reference sequence). The CDR3 DNA follows: TGTGCCAGCAGCTTGGGGGGAACAGGGGCGACTGGCTACACCTTC. Translated: CASSLGGTGATGYTF.

The CDR3: CASTGTYEQYF. The DNA for the CDR3 is TGTGCCAGCACCGGTACCTACGAGCAGTACTTC. The chain links TRBV28 to TRBJ2-7; D uncertain. The length of the CDR3 is 11 residues. In germline, CDR1 is MDHEN, CDR2 SYDVKM. The V end was cut by 7 bases, the J end by 2 bases, with 6 bases between.

This rearrangement joins TRBV29-1 to TRBJ1-1; 7 bases fit TRBD1. CDR1 and CDR2 (germline): SQVTM, ANQGSEA. CDR3 length equals 13 residues. V was clipped by 6 bases and J by 5 bases; unmatched bases: 9. The DNA for the CDR3 is TGCAGCGTAGACAGGGAAAAAGGGACTGAAGCTTTCTTT. This codes for CSVDREKGTEAFF.

This sequence joins TRBV7-9 and TRBJ2-7, with TRBD2 as a possible D gene (7 bases). Germline V gene lookup returns CDR1 SEHNR and CDR2 FQNEAQ (reference sequence). The CDR3 sequence is 15 residues long. Trimming removed 2 bases at V and 2 bases at J, with 13 bases between. As DNA, the CDR3 is TGTGCCAGCAGCTTACGGGGGGACAATACCTACGAGCAGTACTTC. Residues: CASSLRGDNTYEQYF.

This clone appeared a single time. The J gene is TRBJ1-1, the V gene TRBV23-1; D ambiguous. TRBV23-1 is identified as an open reading frame with a role that is uncertain. Trimming left V 0 bases short and J 1 base short, with 12 bases between. The CDR3 has 16 amino acids. This CDR3 reads CASSQSVQRKNTEAFF. CDR3 DNA: TGCGCCAGCAGTCAATCGGTGCAGCGTAAGAACACTGAAGCTTTCTTT.

The chain couples TRBV19 to TRBJ1-2; tentative D call: TRBD1 (5 bases). This CDR3 contains 13 residues. The germline V gene has CDR1 LNHDA and CDR2 SQIVND (reference sequence). The V gene lost 5 bases and the J gene lost 1 base, with 8 bases spanning the gap. CDR3 nucleotide sequence: TGTGCCAGTAGTCAGGGATTTAACTATGGCTACACCTTC. Translation: CASSQGFNYGYTF.

The chain couples TRBV30 to TRBJ2-2; no clear D gene. Germline CDR1 and CDR2: GTSNPN and SVGIG (reference sequence). The V end was cut by 5 bases, the J end by 7 bases, with 14 bases between. CDR3 length: 13 residues. CDR3 nucleotide sequence: TGTGCCTGGCGGCCAGGCAGGATCGGGGAGCTGTTTTTT. Protein product: CAWRPGRIGELFF.

This chain connects TRBV18 to TRBJ2-7; possibly TRBD1 or TRBD2 for D (5 bases each). This CDR3 spans 14 amino acids. Deletions cut 4 bases from V and 2 bases from J, with 12 bases between. Germline CDR1 is KGHSH and CDR2 is LQKENI. CDR3 amino acids: CASSQGTAAYEQYF. For the CDR3, the DNA is TGTGCCAGCTCACAGGGGACGGCGGCCTACGAGCAGTACTTC.

Concerning this clone itself: The same CDR3 arises from other DNA sequences in this sample as well. This chain links TRBV28 with TRBJ1-3, with D unclear. The CDR3 sequence is 12 residues long. Germline V gene lookup returns CDR1 MDHEN and CDR2 SYDVKM. The V gene lost 5 bases and the J gene lost 0 bases, with 2 bases spanning the gap. The chain's CDR3 is CASSLSGNTIYF. DNA for the CDR3: TGTGCCAGCAGTCTCTCTGGAAACACCATATATTTT.

The rearrangement uses TRBV19 and TRBJ2-3; D is unclear. Per germline, CDR1 LNHDA and CDR2 SQIVND (reference sequence). The CDR3 covers 14 residues. V was cut by 5 bases and J by 0 bases, with 9 bases left in between. CDR3 in amino acids: CASSSAASTDTQYF. The CDR3 region has the DNA TGTGCCAGTAGTTCTGCGGCTAGCACAGATACGCAGTATTTT.

The V and J genes are TRBV19 and TRBJ2-6; D perhaps matches TRBD2 (6 bases). The CDR3 totals 18 residues. Germline values: CDR1 LNHDA, CDR2 SQIVND (reference sequence). Trimming stripped 1 base from V and 0 bases from J, with 13 bases between. CDR3 in DNA: TGTGCCAGTAGTATAGTCGGGACTTTCAGCTCTGGGGCCAACGTCCTGACTTTC. Its translation: CASSIVGTFSSGANVLTF.

With respect to this clone: Other DNA sequences from this sample encode an identical CDR3 as well. The chain carries TRBV7-9 and TRBJ2-5, with 7 nucleotides matching TRBD2. Germline V gene lookup returns CDR1 SEHNR and CDR2 FQNEAQ (reference sequence). This CDR3 region has 14 residues. The V and J ends lost 5 bases and 1 base, in that order; junction bases with no gene match: 4. Written as DNA, the CDR3 is TGTGCCAGCAGCCTGTCGGGGGGCCAAGAGACCCAGTACTTC. Its translation is CASSLSGGQETQYF.

The chain employs TRBV5-4 and TRBJ1-6; the match to TRBD1 covers 9 bases. Germline lookup yields CDR1 SGHNT and CDR2 YYREEE (reference sequence). The trim removed 2 bases at V and 8 bases at J, leaving 2 bases unmatched. The CDR3 contains 14 residues. CDR3 sequence (DNA): TGTGCCAGCAGCTTCTGGGACAGGGATTCACCCCTCCACTTT. Translation gives CASSFWDRDSPLHF.

V gene TRBV5-1 combines with J gene TRBJ1-5; TRBD1 matches at 7 bases. The junction had 2 bases not matched to a gene; V was cut back by 4 bases and J by 4 bases. The CDR3 contains 13 residues. Germline V gene lookup returns CDR1 SGHRS and CDR2 YFSETQ. The CDR3 DNA reads TGCGCCAGCAGCCCACAGGGGAATCAGCCCCAGCATTTT. Translated, it gives CASSPQGNQPQHF. Supplemented by reference TRBV5-1 and TRBJ1-5, the full variable domain reads KAGVTQTPRYLIKTRGQQVTLSCSPISGHRSVSWYQQTPGQGLQFLFEYFSETQRNKGNFPGRFSGRQFSNSRSEMNVSTLELGDSALYLCASSPQGNQPQHFGDGTRLSIL.